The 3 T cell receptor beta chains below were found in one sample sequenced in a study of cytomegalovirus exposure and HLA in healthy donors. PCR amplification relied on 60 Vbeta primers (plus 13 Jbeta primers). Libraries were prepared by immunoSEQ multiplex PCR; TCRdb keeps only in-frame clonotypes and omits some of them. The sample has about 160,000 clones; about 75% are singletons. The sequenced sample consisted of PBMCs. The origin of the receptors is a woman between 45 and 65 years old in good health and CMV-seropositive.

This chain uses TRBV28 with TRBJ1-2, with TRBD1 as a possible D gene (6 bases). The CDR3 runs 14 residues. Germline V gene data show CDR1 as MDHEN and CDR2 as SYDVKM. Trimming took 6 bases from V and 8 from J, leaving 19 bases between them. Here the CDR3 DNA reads TGTGCCAGCAGGCAACAGGGACGTCTTGAGGGCTACACCTTC. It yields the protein CASRQQGRLEGYTF.

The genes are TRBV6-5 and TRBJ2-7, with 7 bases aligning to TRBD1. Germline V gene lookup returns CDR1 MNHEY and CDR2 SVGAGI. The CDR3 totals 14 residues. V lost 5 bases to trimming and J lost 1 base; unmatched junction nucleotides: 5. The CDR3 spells CASSTYRGSYEQYF. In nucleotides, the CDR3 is TGTGCCAGCAGTACATACAGGGGATCCTACGAGCAGTACTTC.

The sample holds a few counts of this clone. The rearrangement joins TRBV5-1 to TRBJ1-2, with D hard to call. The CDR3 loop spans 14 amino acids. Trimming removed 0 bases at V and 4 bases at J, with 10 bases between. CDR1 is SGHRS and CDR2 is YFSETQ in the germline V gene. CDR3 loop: CASSLDEVAYGYTF. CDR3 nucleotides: TGCGCCAGCAGCTTGGACGAGGTGGCCTATGGCTACACCTTC. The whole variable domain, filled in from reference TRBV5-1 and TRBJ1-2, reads KAGVTQTPRYLIKTRGQQVTLSCSPISGHRSVSWYQQTPGQGLQFLFEYFSETQRNKGNFPGRFSGRQFSNSRSEMNVSTLELGDSALYLCASSLDEVAYGYTFGSGTRLTVV.